These T cell receptor beta chains were read from a single sample in a study of T-cell memory formation after mild COVID-19. In TCRdb, the 5' RACE reads were re-called with MiXCR into one record per CDR3 protein. The table has about 81,000 distinct CDR3 sequences, around a quarter seen once. Sequenced material: PBMCs or a T cell subset sorted from them (not recorded which). Source of these receptors: a man aged 18 to 30 who had mild COVID-19 (a few samples of this study predate the infection). Cell type and time point are not known. Both conserved end residues are part of each CDR3. Fields, in order: V gene, clone size, J gene, D gene, CDR3 protein, CDR3 DNA. A D gene is named only where the DNA matches it firmly. Rows give clone size only sometimes, using once, few, many, or a class for an expanded clone.

V gene: TRBV11-1; clone size: -; J gene: TRBJ2-1; D gene: TRBD1; CDR3 protein: CASSWGTGREQFF; CDR3 DNA: TGTGCCAGCAGCTGGGGGACAGGCCGGGAGCAGTTCTTC
V gene: TRBV7-9; clone size: few; J gene: TRBJ2-7; D gene: -; CDR3 protein: CASSLVRLKGDEQYF; CDR3 DNA: TGTGCCAGCAGCTTAGTGCGGTTGAAGGGAGACGAGCAGTACTTC
V gene: TRBV10-2; clone size: few; J gene: TRBJ2-7; D gene: TRBD1; CDR3 protein: CASSEDRVVYEQYF; CDR3 DNA: TGCGCCAGCAGTGAAGACAGGGTGGTCTACGAGCAGTACTTC
V gene: TRBV20-1; clone size: few; J gene: TRBJ2-4; D gene: -; CDR3 protein: CSAFRGLAKNIQYF; CDR3 DNA: TGCAGTGCTTTTAGAGGGCTAGCCAAAAACATTCAGTACTTC
V gene: TRBV2; clone size: many; J gene: TRBJ2-2; D gene: -; CDR3 protein: CASSEGKNTGELFF; CDR3 DNA: TGTGCCAGCAGTGAAGGCAAGAACACCGGGGAGCTGTTTTTT
V gene: TRBV7-6; clone size: -; J gene: TRBJ1-2; D gene: TRBD1; CDR3 protein: CASSSGQGGYGYTF; CDR3 DNA: TGTGCCAGCAGCTCTGGACAGGGAGGGTATGGCTACACCTTC
V gene: TRBV27; clone size: -; J gene: TRBJ2-2; D gene: -; CDR3 protein: CASRPNTGELFF; CDR3 DNA: TGTGCCAGCCGTCCCAACACCGGGGAGCTGTTTTTT
V gene: TRBV6-5; clone size: -; J gene: TRBJ2-6; D gene: TRBD2; CDR3 protein: CASSYYFAGRASGANVLTF; CDR3 DNA: TGTGCCAGCAGTTACTATTTCGCTGGGAGGGCCTCTGGGGCCAACGTCCTGACTTTC
V gene: TRBV19; clone size: -; J gene: TRBJ2-1; D gene: -; CDR3 protein: CASSVPGLLEQFF; CDR3 DNA: TGTGCCAGTAGTGTCCCGGGACTCCTTGAGCAGTTCTTC
V gene: TRBV4-1; clone size: -; J gene: TRBJ2-5; D gene: TRBD1; CDR3 protein: CASSQDEGAGETQYF; CDR3 DNA: TGCGCCAGCAGCCAAGACGAGGGGGCGGGAGAGACCCAGTACTTC
V gene: TRBV29-1; clone size: few; J gene: TRBJ2-1; D gene: TRBD1; CDR3 protein: CSVSRDRGASNEQFF; CDR3 DNA: TGCAGCGTCAGCCGGGACAGGGGGGCCAGCAATGAGCAGTTCTTC
V gene: TRBV20-1; clone size: few; J gene: TRBJ2-1; D gene: -; CDR3 protein: CSVPLSYNEQFF; CDR3 DNA: TGCAGTGTTCCACTCTCCTACAATGAGCAGTTCTTC
V gene: TRBV5-4; clone size: -; J gene: TRBJ2-5; D gene: TRBD2; CDR3 protein: CASCAGGQETQYF; CDR3 DNA: TGTGCCAGCTGCGCGGGGGGGCAAGAGACCCAGTACTTC
V gene: TRBV19; clone size: -; J gene: TRBJ1-2; D gene: -; CDR3 protein: CASSIIEETYGYTF; CDR3 DNA: TGTGCCAGTAGTATAATCGAGGAAACCTATGGCTACACCTTC
V gene: TRBV4-1; clone size: -; J gene: TRBJ2-6; D gene: -; CDR3 protein: CASSHPRGLGANVLTF; CDR3 DNA: TGCGCCAGCAGCCACCCGCGGGGATTGGGGGCCAACGTCCTGACTTTC
V gene: TRBV29-1; clone size: few; J gene: TRBJ1-2; D gene: TRBD1; CDR3 protein: CSDRQGVKGYTF; CDR3 DNA: TGCAGCGACCGACAGGGAGTTAAAGGCTACACCTTC
V gene: TRBV5-1; clone size: few; J gene: TRBJ2-2; D gene: -; CDR3 protein: CASSPGTNTGELFF; CDR3 DNA: TGCGCCAGCAGCCCCGGGACAAACACCGGGGAGCTGTTTTTT
V gene: TRBV7-2; clone size: -; J gene: TRBJ1-1; D gene: -; CDR3 protein: CASSLLDTEAFF; CDR3 DNA: TGTGCCAGCAGCTTACTGGACACTGAAGCTTTCTTT
V gene: TRBV28; clone size: -; J gene: TRBJ2-1; D gene: TRBD2; CDR3 protein: CASSLVGAGGAIYNEQFF; CDR3 DNA: TGTGCCAGCAGCCTCGTAGGGGCGGGGGGGGCGATTTACAATGAGCAGTTCTTC
V gene: TRBV11-2; clone size: few; J gene: TRBJ2-3; D gene: -; CDR3 protein: CASTQSDTQYF; CDR3 DNA: TGTGCCAGCACGCAGTCAGATACGCAGTATTTT
V gene: TRBV2; clone size: -; J gene: TRBJ2-2; D gene: -; CDR3 protein: CASHGLDTGELFF; CDR3 DNA: TGTGCCAGCCACGGGCTCGACACCGGGGAGCTGTTTTTT
V gene: TRBV4-1; clone size: -; J gene: TRBJ1-1; D gene: TRBD1; CDR3 protein: CASSPLTGLQGAEAFF; CDR3 DNA: TGCGCCAGCAGCCCGCTGACTGGCCTACAGGGGGCTGAAGCTTTCTTT
V gene: TRBV12-3/TRBV12-4; clone size: -; J gene: TRBJ1-2; D gene: TRBD1; CDR3 protein: CASTHGGQGAGGYTF; CDR3 DNA: TGTGCCAGCACTCACGGGGGACAGGGGGCCGGTGGCTACACCTTC
V gene: TRBV20-1; clone size: -; J gene: TRBJ1-5; D gene: TRBD1; CDR3 protein: CSAKEDRSVYIGSNQPQHF; CDR3 DNA: TGCAGTGCTAAGGAGGACAGGTCGGTGTACATCGGTAGCAATCAGCCCCAGCATTTT
V gene: TRBV4-1; clone size: -; J gene: TRBJ1-5; D gene: TRBD1; CDR3 protein: CASSLGQNSNQPQHF; CDR3 DNA: TGCGCCAGCAGCTTGGGACAGAATAGCAATCAGCCCCAGCATTTT
V gene: TRBV9; clone size: few; J gene: TRBJ1-2; D gene: TRBD1; CDR3 protein: CASSDDRDYGYTF; CDR3 DNA: TGTGCCAGCAGCGACGACAGGGACTATGGCTACACCTTC
V gene: TRBV12-3/TRBV12-4; clone size: -; J gene: TRBJ1-2; D gene: -; CDR3 protein: CATTWGGVYGYTF; CDR3 DNA: TGTGCCACTACGTGGGGGGGGGTCTATGGCTACACCTTC
V gene: TRBV21-1; clone size: many; J gene: TRBJ2-7; D gene: -; CDR3 protein: CASSKDEGSYEQYF; CDR3 DNA: TGTGCCAGCAGCAAGGACGAGGGCTCCTACGAGCAGTACTTC